These 10 T cell receptor beta chains share one sample of origin, sequenced in a study of blood T cell repertoires in COVID-19 (dated by TCRdb to 2018 to 2020). Library prep was done by the immunoSEQ multiplex PCR assay. TCRdb mirrors the immuneACCESS table, restricted to in-frame sequences. Some clones are absent from its copies; in checked studies, under half trace to an unresolved V gene, and the reason for the others is unknown. In all, the sample holds hundreds of thousands of clones, and under 90% of those were seen once. The ten largest clones represent around 7.8% of the sample. Sequenced: peripheral blood. The source of these receptors is a human donor in a cohort sampled during active COVID-19.

The chain is built from TRBV27 and TRBJ2-3, with 9 positions matching TRBD2. With 1 base clipped from V and 2 bases from J, the junction kept 7 bases outside the gene matches. Germline V gene data show CDR1 as MNHEY and CDR2 as SMNVEV (reference sequence). The CDR3 runs 17 residues. CDR3 sequence: CASSLLRGLAITDTQYF. The CDR3 DNA reads TGTGCCAGCAGTTTATTAAGGGGACTAGCAATCACAGATACGCAGTATTTT.

The chain employs TRBV10-3 and TRBJ2-3, with D tentatively TRBD2 (5 bases). Between the trimmed V and J ends, which lost 2 bases and 5 bases, there was a span of 5 bases. There are 12 residues in the CDR3. Per germline, CDR1 ENHRY and CDR2 SYGVKD. The CDR3 loop is CAISEAGDTQYF. For the CDR3, the DNA is TGTGCCATCAGTGAGGCGGGAGATACGCAGTATTTT.

This clone was detected once. This sequence joins TRBV5-1 and TRBJ2-5; TRBD2 is a possible D gene (6 bases). Germline V gene data show CDR1 as SGHRS and CDR2 as YFSETQ. This CDR3 spans 15 amino acids. Trimming stripped 0 bases from V and 5 bases from J, with 14 bases between. The CDR3 DNA follows: TGCGCCAGCAGCTTGGGACTAGGCCTAAAGGAGACCCAGTACTTC. This gives the protein CASSLGLGLKETQYF.

The DNA for the CDR3 is TGTGCCAGCAGTTACTCTTCGGATACGCAGTATTTT. Its translation: CASSYSSDTQYF. The V gene is TRBV6-6, the J gene TRBJ2-3; D remains unclear. CDR1 and CDR2 (germline): MNHNY, SVGAGI (reference sequence). The CDR3 runs to 12 residues. Between the trimmed V and J ends, which lost 0 bases and 6 bases, there was a span of 4 bases.

The CDR3 DNA reads TGCGCCAGCAGCCCCAGGTGGCCGAACACTGAAGCTTTCTTT. This gives the protein CASSPRWPNTEAFF. The chain carries TRBV5-1 and TRBJ1-1; no definite D call. In germline, CDR1 is SGHRS, CDR2 YFSETQ. With 4 bases removed from V and 1 base from J, the gap between germline ends came to 11 bases. The CDR3 contains 14 residues. The full variable domain, rest sourced from reference TRBV5-1 and TRBJ1-1, is KAGVTQTPRYLIKTRGQQVTLSCSPISGHRSVSWYQQTPGQGLQFLFEYFSETQRNKGNFPGRFSGRQFSNSRSEMNVSTLELGDSALYLCASSPRWPNTEAFFGQGTRLTVV.

This chain connects TRBV5-1 to TRBJ2-6; 10 bases line up with TRBD1. There are 17 residues in the CDR3. The germline V gene has CDR1 SGHRS and CDR2 YFSETQ. Trimming cost V 4 bases and J 0 bases; bases outside gene matches: 4. The CDR3 sequence: CASSLGQGFSGANVLTF. The CDR3 nucleotides are TGCGCCAGCAGCCTGGGACAGGGGTTCTCTGGGGCCAACGTCCTGACTTTC.

This rearrangement joins TRBV28 to TRBJ2-7, with TRBD1 matching over 7 bases. This CDR3 has 14 residues. The J segment lost 6 bases and the V segment lost 5 bases, leaving 10 bases of the junction unmatched. Germline-derived CDR1 and CDR2 are MDHEN and SYDVKM. The CDR3 nucleotides are TGTGCCAGCAGTCCCTATGACAGGGACACCGAGCAGTACTTC. Translated: CASSPYDRDTEQYF.

This chain links TRBV7-9 with TRBJ1-3; 10 nucleotides line up with TRBD1. Trimming at V came to 5 bases and at J to 2 bases, leaving 3 bases not matched to a gene. Looked up from germline, CDR1 is SEHNR and CDR2 is FQNEAQ (reference sequence). The CDR3 sequence is 15 residues long. CDR3 in amino acids: CASSIGTGAGNTIYF. The CDR3 DNA reads TGTGCCAGCAGCATCGGGACAGGGGCTGGAAACACCATATATTTT.

V is TRBV25-1 and J is TRBJ1-5, with D hard to call. The CDR3 is 14 residues long. CDR1 MGHDK and CDR2 SYGVNS come from the germline V gene. Trimming took off 0 bases at V and 3 bases at J, with 6 bases between the two ends. CDR3 sequence reads: CASSEYAINQPQHF. The CDR3 nucleotides are TGTGCCAGCAGTGAATATGCGATCAATCAGCCCCAGCATTTT.

J is TRBJ2-5 and V is TRBV6-5, with TRBD1 as a possible D gene (6 bases). This CDR3 has 14 amino acids. Germline V gene lookup returns CDR1 MNHEY and CDR2 SVGAGI. Trimming pared 7 bases from V and 5 bases from J, leaving 17 bases between. Written as DNA, the CDR3 is TGTGCCAGCAACGCTCCGGGACAACCGGAGACCCAGTACTTC. This sequence encodes CASNAPGQPETQYF.